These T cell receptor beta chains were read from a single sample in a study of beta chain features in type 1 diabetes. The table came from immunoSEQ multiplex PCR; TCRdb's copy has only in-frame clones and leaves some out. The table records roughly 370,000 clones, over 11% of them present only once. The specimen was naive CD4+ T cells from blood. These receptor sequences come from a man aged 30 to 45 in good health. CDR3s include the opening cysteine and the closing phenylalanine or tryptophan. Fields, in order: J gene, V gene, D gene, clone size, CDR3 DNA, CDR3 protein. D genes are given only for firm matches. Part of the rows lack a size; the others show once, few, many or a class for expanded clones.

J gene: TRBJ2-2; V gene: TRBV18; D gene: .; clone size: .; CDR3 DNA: TGTGCCAGCTCACCACAACAGGGTGCCGGGGAGCTGTTTTTT; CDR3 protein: CASSPQQGAGELFF
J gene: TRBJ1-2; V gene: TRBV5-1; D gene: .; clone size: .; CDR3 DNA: TGCGCCAGCAGACCCTCCTCCTTTGCGGATCTCTATGGCTACACCTTC; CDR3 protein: CASRPSSFADLYGYTF
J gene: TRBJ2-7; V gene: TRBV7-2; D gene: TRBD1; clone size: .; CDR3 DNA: TGTGCCAGCAGCCCAGGCCGAAGACTTAACAGGGGTTATTGGGACGAGCAGTACTTC; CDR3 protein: CASSPGRRLNRGYWDEQYF
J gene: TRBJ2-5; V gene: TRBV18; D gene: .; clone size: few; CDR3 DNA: TGTGCCAGCTCACCACAGTTCCAAGAGACCCAGTACTTC; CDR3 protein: CASSPQFQETQYF
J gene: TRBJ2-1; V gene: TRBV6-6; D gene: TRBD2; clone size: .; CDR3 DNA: TGTGCCAGCAGAGGGACTAGCGGGAGTTACAATGAGCAGTTCTTC; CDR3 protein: CASRGTSGSYNEQFF
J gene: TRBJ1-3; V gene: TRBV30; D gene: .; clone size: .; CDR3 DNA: TGTGCCTGGGGCAGGGGCGGTGGAAACACCATATATTTT; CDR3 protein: CAWGRGGGNTIYF
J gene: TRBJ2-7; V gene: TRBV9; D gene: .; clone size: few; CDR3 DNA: TGTGCCAGCAGCGGCCCTAGCGTAAACGAGCAGTACTTC; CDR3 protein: CASSGPSVNEQYF
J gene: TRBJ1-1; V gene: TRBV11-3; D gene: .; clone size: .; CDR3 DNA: TGTGCCAGCAGCGGGAGCCCTATAATGAACACTGAAGCTTTCTTT; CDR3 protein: CASSGSPIMNTEAFF
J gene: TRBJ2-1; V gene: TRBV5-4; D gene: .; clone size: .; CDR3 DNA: TGTGCCAGCAGCTCGGAAAGCAAAAGTTACAATGAGCAGTTCTTC; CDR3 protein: CASSSESKSYNEQFF
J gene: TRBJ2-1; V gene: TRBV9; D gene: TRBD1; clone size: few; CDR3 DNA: TGTGCCAGCAGCCAACATGACAGGGGGACTGAGCAGTTCTTC; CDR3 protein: CASSQHDRGTEQFF
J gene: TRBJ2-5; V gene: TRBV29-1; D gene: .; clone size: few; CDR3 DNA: TGCAGCGTTTGGGGGGGCCGTGGAGAGACCCAGTACTTC; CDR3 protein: CSVWGGRGETQYF
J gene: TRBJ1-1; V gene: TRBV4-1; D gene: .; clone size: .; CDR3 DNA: TGCGCCAGCAGCCCTGTGGGGATTTCTGAAGCTTTCTTT; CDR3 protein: CASSPVGISEAFF
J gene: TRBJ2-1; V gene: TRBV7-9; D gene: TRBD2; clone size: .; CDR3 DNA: TGTGCCAGCAGCTCTCTAGCGGGAACTTACAATGAGCAGTTCTTC; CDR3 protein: CASSSLAGTYNEQFF
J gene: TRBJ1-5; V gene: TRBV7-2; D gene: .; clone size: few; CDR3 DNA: TGTGCCAGCAGCTTAGCTGGGGGGAGGGGTCAGCCCCAGCATTTT; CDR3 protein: CASSLAGGRGQPQHF
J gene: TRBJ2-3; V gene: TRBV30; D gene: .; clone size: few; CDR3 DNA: TGTGCCTGGAGTGTATTGCGGGACTCAGATACGCAGTATTTT; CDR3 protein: CAWSVLRDSDTQYF
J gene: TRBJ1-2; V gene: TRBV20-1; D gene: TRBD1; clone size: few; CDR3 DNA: TGCAAGACAGGGGGTAACTATGGCTACACCTTC; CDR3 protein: CKTGGNYGYTF
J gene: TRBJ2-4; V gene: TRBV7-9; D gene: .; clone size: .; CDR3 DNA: TGTGCCAGCAGCTTAGGGCAGGGAGCGGGCATTCAGTACTTC; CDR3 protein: CASSLGQGAGIQYF
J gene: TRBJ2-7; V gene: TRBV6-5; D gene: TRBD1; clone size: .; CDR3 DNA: TGTGCCAGCAGTTATGGACAGGGGCGTAACGAGCAGTACTTC; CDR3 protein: CASSYGQGRNEQYF
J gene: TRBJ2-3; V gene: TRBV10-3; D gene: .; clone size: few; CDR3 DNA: TGTGCCATCAGTGAGATGGCTAGCACAGATACGCAGTATTTT; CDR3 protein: CAISEMASTDTQYF
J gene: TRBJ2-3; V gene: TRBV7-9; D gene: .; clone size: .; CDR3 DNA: TGTGCCAGCAGCACGGACACTCACACAGATACGCAGTATTTT; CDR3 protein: CASSTDTHTDTQYF
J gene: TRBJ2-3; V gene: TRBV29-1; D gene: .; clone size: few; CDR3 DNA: TGCAGCGAGGAAGGTCAGGCCGGGGATACGCAGTATTTT; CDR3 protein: CSEEGQAGDTQYF
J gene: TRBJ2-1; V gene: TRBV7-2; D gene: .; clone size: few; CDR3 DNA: TGTGCCAGCAGTCCCCGAGGTGAGCAGTTCTTC; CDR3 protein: CASSPRGEQFF
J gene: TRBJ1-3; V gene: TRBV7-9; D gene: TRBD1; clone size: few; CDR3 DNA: TGTGCCAGCAGCTCCTCGACAGGGCCGTTTGGAAACACCATATATTTT; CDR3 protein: CASSSSTGPFGNTIYF
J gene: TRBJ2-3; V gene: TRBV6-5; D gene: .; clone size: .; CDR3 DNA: TGTGCCAGCAGTTACGTGGGGACCACAGATACGCAGTATTTT; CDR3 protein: CASSYVGTTDTQYF
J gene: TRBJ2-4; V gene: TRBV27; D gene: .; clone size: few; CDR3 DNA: TGTGCCAGCAGTCCAACTTGGCGCGGCAAAAACATTCAGTACTTC; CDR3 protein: CASSPTWRGKNIQYF
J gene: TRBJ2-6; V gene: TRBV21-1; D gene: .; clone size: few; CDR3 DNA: TGTGCCAGCAGTCCCGAGGATCCCCCTGGGGCCAACGTCCTGACTTTC; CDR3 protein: CASSPEDPPGANVLTF
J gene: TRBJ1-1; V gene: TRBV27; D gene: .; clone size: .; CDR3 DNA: TGTGCCAGCTCTAGAAGTGGCACTGAAGCTTTCTTT; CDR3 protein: CASSRSGTEAFF
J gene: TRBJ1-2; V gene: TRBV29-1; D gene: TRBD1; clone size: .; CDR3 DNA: TGCAGCGCTCGACAGGGGAGCTATGGCTACACCTTC; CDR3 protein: CSARQGSYGYTF